What follows are 20 T cell receptor beta chains derived from one specimen sequenced in a study of T-cell reconstitution after alpha-beta-depleted transplantation in children. A TCRbeta library incorporating unique molecular identifiers was prepared. Each CDR3 protein is one row after TCRdb ran MiXCR on the PCR reads. The profile shows about 500,000 distinct CDR3 sequences, approximately 30% of them singletons. The specimen was PBMCs from the stem cell graft donor, collected from the stem cell graft. The receptors were sampled from a human donor who donated a stem cell graft to a child with aplastic anemia.

The chain has TRBV4-1 and TRBJ1-1; 11 positions match TRBD1. V was pared by 4 bases and J by 1 base, with 5 bases of the junction left unmatched. The CDR3 sequence is 16 residues long. Germline V gives CDR1 MGHRA, CDR2 YSYEKL. The CDR3: CASSPGQGAWNTEAFF. CDR3 bases: TGCGCCAGCAGCCCCGGACAGGGGGCCTGGAACACTGAAGCTTTCTTT.

This clonotype was seen a few times. The chain combines TRBV29-1 with TRBJ2-1; tentatively, D is TRBD2 (6 bases). The CDR3 is 13 residues long. The V gene's germline CDR1 is SQVTM and CDR2 ANQGSEA. V was shortened by 7 bases and J by 2 bases, with 12 bases between the two germline ends. The CDR3 loop is CSGGGQTYNEQFF. The DNA for the CDR3 is TGCAGCGGGGGAGGCCAGACCTACAATGAGCAGTTCTTC.

The chain is built from TRBV28 and TRBJ2-1; 8 positions match TRBD2. V lost 3 bases and J lost 7; bases outside the gene matches: 5. The CDR3 has 14 residues. The germline V gene has CDR1 MDHEN and CDR2 SYDVKM. CDR3 nucleotide sequence: TGTGCCAGCAGTTTTCGCGGGAGGTTAAATGAGCAGTTCTTC. Protein: CASSFRGRLNEQFF.

This chain connects TRBV27 to TRBJ1-1; a possible D gene is TRBD1 (5 bases). Trimming pared 3 bases from V and 1 base from J, leaving 12 bases between. This CDR3 contains 15 residues. Per the germline V gene, CDR1 is MNHEY and CDR2 is SMNVEV (reference sequence). CDR3 amino acids: CASSLFPGTNTEAFF. The DNA for the CDR3 is TGTGCCAGCAGTTTGTTTCCAGGGACGAACACTGAAGCTTTCTTT.

The chain combines TRBV20-1 with TRBJ1-3; tentative D call: TRBD1 (5 bases). Trimming removed 6 bases at V and 2 bases at J, with 14 bases between. CDR3 length: 14 residues. The germline V gene has CDR1 DFQATT and CDR2 SNEGSKA (reference sequence). CDR3 sequence (DNA): TGCAGTGCGTTGTCGGGGGAAGCTGGAAACACCATATATTTT. This gives the protein CSALSGEAGNTIYF.

V usage is TRBV29-1 and J usage is TRBJ2-2, with TRBD2 matching 11 bases. The CDR3 consists of 15 residues. Trimming took 7 bases from V and 4 from J; bases not matched to a gene: 8. In germline, CDR1 is SQVTM, CDR2 ANQGSEA. This CDR3 is CSGRLAGLGTGELFF. The CDR3 DNA follows: TGCAGCGGTCGACTAGCGGGACTGGGCACCGGGGAGCTGTTTTTT.

This rearrangement joins TRBV19 to TRBJ2-1; TRBD1 matches 11 bases. Germline CDR1 is LNHDA and CDR2 is SQIVND (reference sequence). V dropped 4 bases and J dropped 8; count of bases not matched to a gene: 10. CDR3 length: 16 residues. The CDR3 is CASSTTRDRGRDEQFF. DNA for the CDR3: TGTGCCAGTAGTACCACTCGGGACAGGGGGAGGGATGAGCAGTTCTTC.

The chain combines TRBV7-2 with TRBJ2-6; no clear D gene. The germline CDR1 and CDR2 sequences are SGHTA and FQGNSA. The CDR3 covers 15 residues. V lost 5 bases to trimming and J lost 2 bases, with 10 bases between them. This chain's CDR3 is CASSTTPAGANVLTF. In DNA, the CDR3 is TGTGCCAGCAGCACTACACCGGCTGGGGCCAACGTCCTGACTTTC.

The J gene is TRBJ2-5, the V gene TRBV13; D gene ambiguous. V was trimmed by 3 bases and J by 1 base, leaving 6 bases between them. This CDR3 contains 13 residues. Germline CDR1 and CDR2: PRHDT and FYEKMQ (reference sequence). The CDR3 nucleotides read TGTGCCAGCAGCTTCATAACCCAAGAGACCCAGTACTTC. This encodes CASSFITQETQYF. Full variable domain (remainder filled in from reference TRBV13 and TRBJ2-5): AAGVIQSPRHLIKEKRETATLKCYPIPRHDTVYWYQQGPGQDPQFLISFYEKMQSDKGSIPDRFSAQQFSDYHSELNMSSLELGDSALYFCASSFITQETQYFGPGTRLLVL.

J is TRBJ1-4 and V is TRBV4-1; no firm D call. The length of the CDR3 is 15 residues. Trimming took 3 bases from V and 5 from J, leaving 13 bases between them. Germline CDR1 is MGHRA and CDR2 is YSYEKL. CDR3 amino acids: CASSQNGQENEKLFF. The CDR3 DNA reads as TGCGCCAGCAGCCAGAACGGCCAGGAGAATGAAAAACTGTTTTTT.

This clonotype was recorded once. J is TRBJ1-4 and V is TRBV18, with D hard to call. Germline loops: CDR1 KGHSH, CDR2 LQKENI. The CDR3 contains 17 residues. Trimming stripped 1 base from V and 0 bases from J, with 12 bases between. DNA for the CDR3: TGTGCCAGCTCACCACGGGAGGCAAGCTCAACTAATGAAAAACTGTTTTTT. Translated: CASSPREASSTNEKLFF.

This clonotype was counted a few times. The V gene is TRBV6-5, the J gene TRBJ2-6; D is unresolved. The CDR3 runs 16 residues. V was shortened by 2 bases and J by 1 base, with 9 bases between the two germline ends. Germline V gene lookup returns CDR1 MNHEY and CDR2 SVGAGI. CDR3 DNA sequence: TGTGCCAGCAGTTACAGTAAGGATTCTGGGGCCAACGTCCTGACTTTC. Protein sequence: CASSYSKDSGANVLTF.

The chain links TRBV20-1 to TRBJ1-2, with D hard to call. The CDR3 loop spans 11 amino acids. V dropped 3 bases and J dropped 6 bases, with 8 bases sitting between them. Per germline, CDR1 DFQATT and CDR2 SNEGSKA (reference sequence). CDR3: CSARVSDGYTF. In nucleotides, the CDR3 is TGCAGTGCTAGGGTTTCGGATGGCTACACCTTC.

The CDR3 region is CASSVQGADTQYF. The CDR3 DNA sequence: TGTGCCAGCAGCGTACAGGGGGCAGATACGCAGTATTTT. The rearrangement links TRBV2 to TRBJ2-3; 8 nucleotides match TRBD1. Trimming removed 6 bases from V and 4 bases from J; junction bases left unmatched: 3. The CDR3 runs 13 residues. The V gene's germline CDR1 is SNHLY and CDR2 FYNNEI.

V and J are TRBV19 and TRBJ2-2, with 8 bases aligning to TRBD2. The germline gives CDR1 LNHDA, CDR2 SQIVND (reference sequence). The CDR3 covers 15 residues. With V trimmed by 7 bases and J by 1 base, 5 bases remained unmatched. CDR3: CASKAGALNTGELFF. The CDR3 nucleotides are TGTGCCAGTAAAGCGGGAGCGCTGAACACCGGGGAGCTGTTTTTT.

This clonotype was picked up a small number of times. The chain is built from TRBV4-2 and TRBJ1-2; the match to TRBD1 covers 12 bases. The ends lost 3 bases at V and 2 bases at J; junction bases unmatched: 10. Germline V lookup: CDR1 LGHNA, CDR2 YNFKEQ. The CDR3 extends over 18 amino acids. The CDR3 here is CASSHPPGQGALNYGYTF. The CDR3 DNA reads TGTGCCAGCAGCCATCCACCGGGACAGGGGGCGCTGAACTATGGCTACACCTTC.

This clonotype was seen once. The rearrangement links TRBV23-1 to TRBJ2-3; D not certain. TRBV23-1 is recorded as an ORF, its role being uncertain. There are 16 residues in the CDR3. V gave up 3 bases and J gave up 4 bases, with 17 bases separating them. The CDR3 region is CASSQTGLPGADTQYF. In nucleotides, the CDR3 is TGCGCCAGCAGTCAGACCGGGCTGCCTGGCGCAGATACGCAGTATTTT.

This clonotype was seen many times. V usage is TRBV7-9 and J usage is TRBJ1-6; possibly TRBD1 for D (5 bases). Trimming left V 2 bases short and J 8 bases short, with 10 bases between. This CDR3 contains 14 residues. Germline CDR1 reads SEHNR; CDR2 reads FQNEAQ (reference sequence). This CDR3 reads CASSLHGADSPLHF. The CDR3 bases are TGTGCCAGCAGCTTACATGGGGCAGATTCACCCCTCCACTTT. The variable domain in full, completed from reference TRBV7-9 and TRBJ1-6, reads DTGVSQNPRHKITKRGQNVTFRCDPISEHNRLYWYRQTLGQGPEFLTYFQNEAQLEKSRLLSDRFSAERPKGSFSTLEIQRTEQGDSAMYLCASSLHGADSPLHFGNGTRLTVT.

The V and J genes are TRBV19 and TRBJ2-3; D remains ambiguous. Germline V lookup: CDR1 LNHDA, CDR2 SQIVND (reference sequence). V dropped 3 bases and J dropped 4 bases, with 11 bases sitting between them. The CDR3 covers 14 residues. The CDR3 region has the DNA TGTGCCAGTAGTATTCGAGCTATCGCAGATACGCAGTATTTT. Its translation: CASSIRAIADTQYF. Combining the CDR3 with reference TRBV19 and TRBJ2-3 gives the whole variable domain DGGITQSPKYLFRKEGQNVTLSCEQNLNHDAMYWYRQDPGQGLRLIYYSQIVNDFQKGDIAEGYSVSREKKESFPLTVTSAQKNPTAFYLCASSIRAIADTQYFGPGTRLTVL.

This clonotype has only a few counts. This chain uses TRBV12-3 or TRBV12-4 with TRBJ2-3, with D tentatively TRBD1 (6 bases). This CDR3 is 17 amino acids long. Trimming took off 5 bases at V and 1 base at J, with 19 bases between the two ends. CDR3 DNA sequence: TGTGCCAGCAGTGCCGGGCTTACAGGGCTCGGCACAGATACGCAGTATTTT. Amino acid sequence: CASSAGLTGLGTDTQYF.